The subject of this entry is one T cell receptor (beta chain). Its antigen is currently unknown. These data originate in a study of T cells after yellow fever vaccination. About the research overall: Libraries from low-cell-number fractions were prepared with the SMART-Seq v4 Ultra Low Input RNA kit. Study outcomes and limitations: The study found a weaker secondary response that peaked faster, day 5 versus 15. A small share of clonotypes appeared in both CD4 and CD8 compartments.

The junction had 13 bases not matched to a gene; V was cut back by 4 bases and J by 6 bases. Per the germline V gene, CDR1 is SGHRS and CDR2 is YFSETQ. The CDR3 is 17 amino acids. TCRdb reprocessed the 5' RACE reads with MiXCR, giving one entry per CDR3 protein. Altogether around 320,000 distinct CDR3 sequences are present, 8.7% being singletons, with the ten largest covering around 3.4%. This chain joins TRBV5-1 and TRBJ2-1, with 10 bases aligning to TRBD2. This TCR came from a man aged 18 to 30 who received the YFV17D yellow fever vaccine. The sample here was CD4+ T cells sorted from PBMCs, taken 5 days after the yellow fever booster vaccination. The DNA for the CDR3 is TGCGCCAGCAGCCCCCAGCGGGGGGGCGTTTCTTTCAATGAGCAGTTCTTC. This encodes CASSPQRGGVSFNEQFF. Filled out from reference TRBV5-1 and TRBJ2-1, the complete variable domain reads KAGVTQTPRYLIKTRGQQVTLSCSPISGHRSVSWYQQTPGQGLQFLFEYFSETQRNKGNFPGRFSGRQFSNSRSEMNVSTLELGDSALYLCASSPQRGGVSFNEQFFGPGTRLTVL.